A selection of T cell receptor beta chains follows, all from one sample in a study of identical twins. In TCRdb, the 5' RACE reads were re-called with MiXCR into one record per CDR3 protein. The sample holds roughly 1,500,000 distinct CDR3 sequences; about 31% are singletons and the top ten take about 0.27%. Sequenced input: cord blood. These receptor sequences come from a newborn girl in good health. Both conserved end residues are part of each CDR3. D genes are given only for firm matches. Only part of the rows carry a size: once, few, many, or a class if the clone is expanded.

clone_size: -
j_call: TRBJ2-7
d_call: TRBD2
v_call: TRBV7-2
cdr3_nt: TGTGCCAGCAGCTTAAGACCGGGACTAGCGAACTACGAGCAGTACTTC
cdr3_aa: CASSLRPGLANYEQYF

clone_size: few
j_call: TRBJ2-5
d_call: -
v_call: TRBV18
cdr3_nt: TGTGCCAGCTCACCATTTTTCGTGACGAAGGAAGAGACCCAGTACTTC
cdr3_aa: CASSPFFVTKEETQYF

clone_size: few
j_call: TRBJ2-3
d_call: -
v_call: TRBV2
cdr3_nt: TGTGCCAGCAAAGAAGAGGCAGATACGCAGTATTTT
cdr3_aa: CASKEEADTQYF

clone_size: -
j_call: TRBJ2-5
d_call: TRBD2
v_call: TRBV3-1
cdr3_nt: TGTGCCAGCAGCCATGGGGGACTAGCGGGAGGGGATGAGCAGTACTTC
cdr3_aa: CASSHGGLAGGDEQYF

clone_size: few
j_call: TRBJ2-7
d_call: -
v_call: TRBV2
cdr3_nt: TGTGCCAGCGGACAAATCGCCTACGAGCAGTACTTC
cdr3_aa: CASGQIAYEQYF

clone_size: few
j_call: TRBJ1-2
d_call: TRBD1
v_call: TRBV29-1
cdr3_nt: TGCAGCGTTGGGACAGGGGAGGCCTATGGCTACACCTTC
cdr3_aa: CSVGTGEAYGYTF

clone_size: -
j_call: TRBJ1-4
d_call: -
v_call: TRBV6-2/TRBV6-3
cdr3_nt: TGTGCCAGCAGTTTCCGACGGGCGGAGAATGAAAAACTGTTTTTT
cdr3_aa: CASSFRRAENEKLFF

clone_size: -
j_call: TRBJ2-3
d_call: -
v_call: TRBV21-1
cdr3_nt: TGTGCCAGCAGCCTGCCGGGGATAACAGATACGCAGTATTTT
cdr3_aa: CASSLPGITDTQYF

clone_size: -
j_call: TRBJ2-3
d_call: TRBD2
v_call: TRBV12-3/TRBV12-4
cdr3_nt: TGTGCCAGCTGTTCTAGCGGATACACAGATACGCAGTATTTT
cdr3_aa: CASCSSGYTDTQYF

clone_size: -
j_call: TRBJ2-3
d_call: TRBD2
v_call: TRBV7-9
cdr3_nt: TGTGCCAGCAGCCCGACGGGGGGGTATCCCACAGATACGCAGTATTTT
cdr3_aa: CASSPTGGYPTDTQYF

clone_size: few
j_call: TRBJ2-5
d_call: -
v_call: TRBV4-1
cdr3_nt: TGCGCCAGCAGCCAAGATCCGACCCCTATCCAAGAGACCCAGTACTTC
cdr3_aa: CASSQDPTPIQETQYF

clone_size: -
j_call: TRBJ2-7
d_call: -
v_call: TRBV15
cdr3_nt: TGTGCCACCAGCAGATTCTCCGACTCGGGCGAGCAGTACTTC
cdr3_aa: CATSRFSDSGEQYF

clone_size: few
j_call: TRBJ2-5
d_call: -
v_call: TRBV9
cdr3_nt: TGTGCCAGCAGCAGAGGTGGCGACGTGAAGACCCAGTACTTC
cdr3_aa: CASSRGGDVKTQYF

clone_size: -
j_call: TRBJ2-1
d_call: -
v_call: TRBV27
cdr3_nt: TGTGCCAGCAGTTTATTAGTGGACTCCTACAATGAGCAGTTCTTC
cdr3_aa: CASSLLVDSYNEQFF

clone_size: once
j_call: TRBJ2-1
d_call: -
v_call: TRBV29-1
cdr3_nt: TGCCGCGTTGATATTGAAGGGGGCTCCTACAATGAGCAGTTCTTC
cdr3_aa: CRVDIEGGSYNEQFF

clone_size: -
j_call: TRBJ2-3
d_call: TRBD1
v_call: TRBV7-9
cdr3_nt: TGTGCCAGCAGCGTTCTGGACAGGGGGTACACAGATACGCAGTATTTT
cdr3_aa: CASSVLDRGYTDTQYF

clone_size: few
j_call: TRBJ2-7
d_call: TRBD2
v_call: TRBV18
cdr3_nt: TGTGCCAGCTCACCGGCCGGGACTAGCGGGAAGCAGTACTTC
cdr3_aa: CASSPAGTSGKQYF

clone_size: -
j_call: TRBJ1-5
d_call: -
v_call: TRBV21-1
cdr3_nt: TGTGCCAGCAGCAAACGGGGCAGGGGGGAACCCTATAGCAATCAGCCCCAGCATTTT
cdr3_aa: CASSKRGRGEPYSNQPQHF

clone_size: few
j_call: TRBJ2-7
d_call: -
v_call: TRBV4-1
cdr3_nt: TGCGCCAGCAGCCAAGCCCTGGCGCTAGCGATCTACGAGCAGTACTTC
cdr3_aa: CASSQALALAIYEQYF

clone_size: -
j_call: TRBJ2-7
d_call: TRBD1
v_call: TRBV20-1
cdr3_nt: TGCAGTGCTAGAGGACAGGGCTGCTACGAGCAGTACTTC
cdr3_aa: CSARGQGCYEQYF

clone_size: few
j_call: TRBJ2-1
d_call: -
v_call: TRBV20-1
cdr3_nt: TGCAGTGCTAGAGATCCCCTCTTTGGAGTAGGTGAGCAGTTCTTC
cdr3_aa: CSARDPLFGVGEQFF

clone_size: -
j_call: TRBJ1-1
d_call: -
v_call: TRBV14
cdr3_nt: TGTGCCAGCAGCCAAGAAGAAATGAGGGGTGAAGCTTTCTTT
cdr3_aa: CASSQEEMRGEAFF

clone_size: few
j_call: TRBJ2-3
d_call: TRBD1
v_call: TRBV13
cdr3_nt: TGTGCCAGCAGCTTCATCGGGACAGGGGTGACAGATACGCAGTATTTT
cdr3_aa: CASSFIGTGVTDTQYF

clone_size: few
j_call: TRBJ2-1
d_call: -
v_call: TRBV6-1
cdr3_nt: TGTGCCAGCAGTGAATGGGCGGGTCCCTACAATGAGCAGTTCTTC
cdr3_aa: CASSEWAGPYNEQFF

clone_size: -
j_call: TRBJ2-3
d_call: TRBD2
v_call: TRBV20-1
cdr3_nt: TGCAGTGCTAGGGTAGCGGGAGATGGCACAGATACGCAGTATTTT
cdr3_aa: CSARVAGDGTDTQYF

clone_size: -
j_call: TRBJ2-3
d_call: -
v_call: TRBV18
cdr3_nt: TGTGCCAGCTCCCCCATAGATCTGGCGGGAAGGTCAGATACGCAGTATTTT
cdr3_aa: CASSPIDLAGRSDTQYF

clone_size: -
j_call: TRBJ2-3
d_call: -
v_call: TRBV7-9
cdr3_nt: TGTGCCAGCAGCGCTTCAAGGGGCGCGTGGCCAGATACGCGGTATTTT
cdr3_aa: CASSASRGAWPDTRYF

clone_size: few
j_call: TRBJ1-2
d_call: TRBD1
v_call: TRBV10-3
cdr3_nt: TGTGCCACCAGTGACGACAGGGAGCTATTCGGCTACACCTTC
cdr3_aa: CATSDDRELFGYTF

clone_size: few
j_call: TRBJ2-3
d_call: -
v_call: TRBV4-1
cdr3_nt: TGCGCCAGCAGCCAAGGTCTCTTCACAGATACGCAGTATTTT
cdr3_aa: CASSQGLFTDTQYF

clone_size: once
j_call: TRBJ1-6
d_call: -
v_call: TRBV2
cdr3_nt: TGTGCCAGCAGGGAAACCGGGACAAATAATTCACCCCTCCACTTT
cdr3_aa: CASRETGTNNSPLHF

clone_size: -
j_call: TRBJ1-1
d_call: -
v_call: TRBV5-1
cdr3_nt: TGCGCCAGCAGCTTGGTACGGACAGCGAACACTGAAGCTTTCTTT
cdr3_aa: CASSLVRTANTEAFF

clone_size: few
j_call: TRBJ2-7
d_call: -
v_call: TRBV20-1
cdr3_nt: TGCAGTGCTAGAGATGACCCTCTTAGGGGCTACGAGCAGTACTTC
cdr3_aa: CSARDDPLRGYEQYF

clone_size: few
j_call: TRBJ2-1
d_call: -
v_call: TRBV20-1
cdr3_nt: TGCAGTGCTATGGAGAGACTAGGAAGGAATGAGCAGTTCTTC
cdr3_aa: CSAMERLGRNEQFF

clone_size: -
j_call: TRBJ2-1
d_call: -
v_call: TRBV27
cdr3_nt: TGTGCCAGCAGTTACGGACGGACCAATGAGCAGTTCTTC
cdr3_aa: CASSYGRTNEQFF

clone_size: -
j_call: TRBJ1-1
d_call: -
v_call: TRBV29-1
cdr3_nt: TGCAGCGTTGAAGATAAATTGAACACCGAAGCTTTCTTT
cdr3_aa: CSVEDKLNTEAFF

clone_size: -
j_call: TRBJ2-1
d_call: TRBD2
v_call: TRBV7-2
cdr3_nt: TGTGCCAGCAGCTTAGCGCACGGGAGGGCCGGGGATGAGCAGTTCTTC
cdr3_aa: CASSLAHGRAGDEQFF

clone_size: few
j_call: TRBJ2-1
d_call: -
v_call: TRBV20-1
cdr3_nt: TGCAGTGCTAGAGGGTCAGCGCAGGTCAGTGAGCAGTTCTTC
cdr3_aa: CSARGSAQVSEQFF

clone_size: -
j_call: TRBJ1-1
d_call: -
v_call: TRBV12-3/TRBV12-4
cdr3_nt: TGTGCCAGCAGGAACGGGGTAGCTTTCTTT
cdr3_aa: CASRNGVAFF

clone_size: few
j_call: TRBJ1-1
d_call: -
v_call: TRBV21-1
cdr3_nt: TGTGCCAGCAGCAAAGAGCGAACTCTCGAAGCTTTCTTT
cdr3_aa: CASSKERTLEAFF

clone_size: -
j_call: TRBJ1-2
d_call: -
v_call: TRBV10-3
cdr3_nt: TGTGCCACGGTCCGGGGGGCGCGTGAATATGGCTACACCTTC
cdr3_aa: CATVRGAREYGYTF

clone_size: -
j_call: TRBJ2-3
d_call: -
v_call: TRBV24-1
cdr3_nt: TGTGCCACCGAGACCCAACGGGGTACGCAGTATTTT
cdr3_aa: CATETQRGTQYF

clone_size: -
j_call: TRBJ2-5
d_call: -
v_call: TRBV20-1
cdr3_nt: TGCAGTGCTAGAGATGGGGGGGGCGCGGGAGAGACCCAGTACTTC
cdr3_aa: CSARDGGGAGETQYF

clone_size: many
j_call: TRBJ1-1
d_call: -
v_call: TRBV7-9
cdr3_nt: TGTGCCAGCAGCTTAGCGAGGGTGGGAAACACTGAAGCTTTCTTT
cdr3_aa: CASSLARVGNTEAFF

clone_size: many
j_call: TRBJ2-3
d_call: TRBD2
v_call: TRBV7-2
cdr3_nt: TGTGCCAGCAGCTTAGGGTCCGGGACTAGAGATACGCAGTATTTT
cdr3_aa: CASSLGSGTRDTQYF

clone_size: few
j_call: TRBJ2-5
d_call: -
v_call: TRBV5-1
cdr3_nt: TGCGCCAGCAGCTTGGGTCAGTCAGGGATCGGGGAGACCCAGTACTTC
cdr3_aa: CASSLGQSGIGETQYF

clone_size: many
j_call: TRBJ1-2
d_call: -
v_call: TRBV20-1
cdr3_nt: TGCAGTGCTACAAACTATGGCTACACCTTC
cdr3_aa: CSATNYGYTF

clone_size: -
j_call: TRBJ2-3
d_call: -
v_call: TRBV5-6
cdr3_nt: TGTGCCAGCAGCCCTTGGACCCAATTCACAGATACGCAGTATTTT
cdr3_aa: CASSPWTQFTDTQYF

clone_size: few
j_call: TRBJ2-7
d_call: TRBD2
v_call: TRBV7-8
cdr3_nt: TGTGCCAGCGCGAGGACTAGCGGGAATTACGAGCAGTACTTC
cdr3_aa: CASARTSGNYEQYF

clone_size: -
j_call: TRBJ2-2
d_call: -
v_call: TRBV2
cdr3_nt: TGTGCCAGCAGTTATGACCCGGGGACCGGGGAGCTGTTTTTT
cdr3_aa: CASSYDPGTGELFF

clone_size: -
j_call: TRBJ2-7
d_call: -
v_call: TRBV20-1
cdr3_nt: TGCAGTGCTAGAGGGACCCAGGGGGGAGGCGAGCAGTACTTC
cdr3_aa: CSARGTQGGGEQYF

clone_size: few
j_call: TRBJ1-2
d_call: -
v_call: TRBV5-1
cdr3_nt: TGCGCCAGCAGCTTTTTGGGAGGGACTTTGGGCGGCTACTATGGCTACACCTTC
cdr3_aa: CASSFLGGTLGGYYGYTF

clone_size: few
j_call: TRBJ1-2
d_call: -
v_call: TRBV30
cdr3_nt: TGTGCCTGGAGTGGTCCAGGGCAAAAATATGGCTACACCTTC
cdr3_aa: CAWSGPGQKYGYTF

clone_size: -
j_call: TRBJ1-2
d_call: TRBD1
v_call: TRBV30
cdr3_nt: TGTGCCTGGAGTGTTCCGGGGACAGGCGACTACACCTTC
cdr3_aa: CAWSVPGTGDYTF

clone_size: few
j_call: TRBJ1-1
d_call: -
v_call: TRBV27
cdr3_nt: TGTGCCAGCAGTTTGGGGGACATGAACACTGAAGCTTTCTTT
cdr3_aa: CASSLGDMNTEAFF

clone_size: -
j_call: TRBJ2-6
d_call: -
v_call: TRBV6-1
cdr3_nt: TGTGCCAGCAGTGAGAAGTTACACCTCAGGCTCTCTGGGGCCAACGTCCTGACTTTC
cdr3_aa: CASSEKLHLRLSGANVLTF

clone_size: once
j_call: TRBJ2-7
d_call: -
v_call: TRBV12-3/TRBV12-4
cdr3_nt: TGTGCCAGCAGTTTATTGTCAGGGGACGGGTACGAGCAGTACTTC
cdr3_aa: CASSLLSGDGYEQYF

clone_size: -
j_call: TRBJ1-5
d_call: -
v_call: TRBV7-2
cdr3_nt: TGTGCCAGCAGCAAAGGGGTGGGGAGGGGCAATCAGCCCCAGCATTTT
cdr3_aa: CASSKGVGRGNQPQHF

clone_size: -
j_call: TRBJ2-7
d_call: -
v_call: TRBV20-1
cdr3_nt: TGCAGTGCTCACCCATTAGGGGGCTCCTACGAGCAGTACTTC
cdr3_aa: CSAHPLGGSYEQYF

clone_size: few
j_call: TRBJ2-3
d_call: -
v_call: TRBV7-6
cdr3_nt: TGTGCCAGCAGCTTACCCGGGGGGCCCACAGATACGCAGTATTTT
cdr3_aa: CASSLPGGPTDTQYF